Shown below are 31 T cell receptor beta chains from a single sample sequenced in a study of response to subunit inactivated influenza vaccine. TCRdb used MiXCR to reprocess the RT-PCR reads, holding one entry per CDR3 protein. The table has around 490,000 distinct CDR3 sequences, approximately 7.7% seen once. The sample in question was PBMCs from blood, obtained roughly 24 months after vaccination. All receptors derive from a man between 50 and 69 years old who received an inactivated influenza vaccine.

The chain joins TRBV9 to TRBJ2-3, with TRBD2 matching over 9 bases. V dropped 0 bases and J dropped 1; count of bases not matched to a gene: 3. CDR1 SGDLS and CDR2 YYNGEE come from the germline V gene. The CDR3 extends over 16 amino acids. The CDR3 coding sequence is TGTGCCAGCAGCGTAGGAGCTAGCGGGGGCACAGATACGCAGTATTTT. Translated, it gives CASSVGASGGTDTQYF.

This clonotype was recorded a few times. The chain employs TRBV12-3 or TRBV12-4 and TRBJ2-2; D might be TRBD1 or TRBD2, each matching 5 bases. This CDR3 has 15 amino acids. The ends were cut back, 3 bases at V and 5 bases at J, with 13 bases in the middle. CDR3 coding DNA: TGTGCCAGCAGTTTCCAGGGATGGGGGACCGGGGAGCTGTTTTTT. The encoded protein is CASSFQGWGTGELFF.

The chain is built from TRBV6-1 and TRBJ1-4, with 10 bases aligning to TRBD1. The V segment lost 6 bases and the J segment 10 bases; nucleotides outside the gene matches: 14. The CDR3 has 16 amino acids. Germline CDR1 reads MNHNS; CDR2 reads SASEGT. CDR3 sequence (DNA): TGTGCCAGCAGCCGGGACAGGGGCCAACAGGCCGGAAAACTGTTTTTT. As protein: CASSRDRGQQAGKLFF.

The chain joins TRBV6-1 to TRBJ1-3; D remains ambiguous. The V end lost 6 bases, the J end lost 0 bases, and 12 bases lay between the germline ends. CDR3 length: 15 residues. CDR1 MNHNS and CDR2 SASEGT come from the germline V gene. CDR3 loop: CASRVDGSSGNTIYF. In nucleotides, the CDR3 is TGTGCCAGCAGGGTAGACGGAAGCTCTGGAAACACCATATATTTT.

A few counts support this clonotype. This chain uses TRBV7-2 with TRBJ2-5, with 11 bases that match TRBD2. The germline V gene has CDR1 SGHTA and CDR2 FQGNSA. The trim removed 5 bases at V and 1 base at J, leaving 3 bases unmatched. CDR3 size: 15 residues. The CDR3 protein is CASSQTSGAQETQYF. Here the CDR3 DNA reads TGTGCCAGCAGCCAGACTAGCGGGGCCCAAGAGACCCAGTACTTC.

This clonotype was counted only a few times. This sequence joins TRBV5-1 and TRBJ2-1, with TRBD2 identical over 14 bases. Germline lookup yields CDR1 SGHRS and CDR2 YFSETQ. Germline trimming cut 4 bases from V and 0 bases from J; bases unmatched to any gene: 9. CDR3 size: 19 residues. CDR3 protein: CASSRGTSGGASSYNEQFF. CDR3 bases: TGCGCCAGCAGCCGAGGGACTAGCGGGGGTGCGAGCTCCTACAATGAGCAGTTCTTC.

The sample holds many counts of this clonotype. The chain couples TRBV12-3 or TRBV12-4 to TRBJ1-2; D gene ambiguous. The V gene lost 1 base and the J gene lost 0 bases, with 9 bases spanning the gap. This CDR3 region has 15 residues. This CDR3 reads CASSLVMGPNYGYTF. Here the CDR3 DNA reads TGTGCCAGCAGTTTAGTCATGGGTCCTAACTATGGCTACACCTTC.

This clonotype occurred many times. The chain combines TRBV10-3 with TRBJ2-5, with D hard to call. This CDR3 has 13 amino acids. Germline loops: CDR1 ENHRY, CDR2 SYGVKD. The V gene lost 9 bases and the J gene lost 5 bases, with 16 bases spanning the gap. The CDR3: CAIRTASSETQYF. The CDR3 nucleotides read TGTGCCATAAGGACGGCATCATCCGAGACCCAGTACTTC.

This clonotype came up a few times. V usage is TRBV7-6 and J usage is TRBJ1-2; D unclear. This CDR3 has 15 residues. Trimming pared 4 bases from V and 2 bases from J, leaving 14 bases between. Germline lookup yields CDR1 SGHVS and CDR2 FNYEAQ. CDR3 nucleotide sequence: TGTGCCAGCAGCTCACGGGAGGACCGAAACTATGGCTACACCTTC. Amino acids: CASSSREDRNYGYTF.

This clonotype occurred many times. This sequence joins TRBV12-3 or TRBV12-4 and TRBJ1-5; weak D call: TRBD1 (5 bases). Trimming cost V 11 bases and J 4 bases, with 12 bases left between them. This CDR3 is 12 amino acids long. The CDR3 region is CAVRDGNQPQHF. CDR3 DNA: TGTGCCGTAAGGGACGGAAATCAGCCCCAGCATTTT.

The V gene is TRBV6-2 or TRBV6-3, the J gene TRBJ2-4; unclear D gene. Trimming cost V 6 bases and J 0 bases, with 9 bases left between them. From germline, CDR1 is MNHEY and CDR2 SVGEGT. The CDR3 loop spans 14 amino acids. CDR3 protein: CASRTRAAKNIQYF. CDR3 sequence (DNA): TGTGCCAGCAGGACCCGAGCAGCCAAAAACATTCAGTACTTC.

This clonotype came up many times. The chain recombines TRBV6-1 with TRBJ1-5; D is uncertain. This CDR3 is built from 15 residues. Germline V gene lookup returns CDR1 MNHNS and CDR2 SASEGT. V lost 3 bases to trimming and J lost 1 base, with 10 bases between them. The CDR3 region is CASSDRGRSNQPQHF. Here the CDR3 DNA reads TGTGCCAGCAGTGATCGCGGACGAAGCAATCAGCCCCAGCATTTT.

This clonotype was recorded a few times. J is TRBJ2-3 and V is TRBV5-1, with TRBD2 as a possible D gene (5 bases). V shed 0 bases and J shed 2 bases, with 10 bases lying between them. Germline V gene sequence: CDR1 SGHRS, CDR2 YFSETQ. The CDR3 has 15 amino acids. The CDR3 reads CASSLGSRDTDTQYF. The CDR3 DNA is TGCGCCAGCAGCTTGGGGTCCCGGGACACAGATACGCAGTATTTT. The full variable domain, rest sourced from reference TRBV5-1 and TRBJ2-3, is KAGVTQTPRYLIKTRGQQVTLSCSPISGHRSVSWYQQTPGQGLQFLFEYFSETQRNKGNFPGRFSGRQFSNSRSEMNVSTLELGDSALYLCASSLGSRDTDTQYFGPGTRLTVL.

This clonotype was counted between two and nine times. CDR3 sequence (DNA): TGTGCCATCAGTGAGTCGGTACAGAGCAATCAGCCCCAGCATTTT. Its protein product is CAISESVQSNQPQHF. The gene calls are TRBV10-3 and TRBJ1-5; D is uncertain. The CDR3 is 15 residues long. The germline gives CDR1 ENHRY, CDR2 SYGVKD. Trimming left V 0 bases short and J 1 base short, with 7 bases between.

This clonotype was recorded at least ten times. V is TRBV7-2 and J is TRBJ2-5; D ambiguous. Germline values: CDR1 SGHTA, CDR2 FQGNSA. Trimming removed 4 bases at V and 0 bases at J, with 12 bases between. The CDR3 is 15 amino acids. This CDR3 is CASSYLQGYQETQYF. The CDR3 DNA follows: TGTGCCAGCAGCTATCTACAAGGATACCAAGAGACCCAGTACTTC.

V is TRBV7-9 and J is TRBJ1-2, with unresolved D. CDR3 size: 13 residues. Germline-derived CDR1 and CDR2 are SEHNR and FQNEAQ (reference sequence). With 7 bases removed from V and 4 bases from J, the gap between germline ends came to 13 bases. The CDR3 DNA reads TGTGCCAGCAACCCTTCGGGCGCCTATGGCTACACCTTC. It is translated as CASNPSGAYGYTF.

This sequence joins TRBV9 and TRBJ2-5; no reliable D call. CDR3 length: 15 amino acids. CDR1 is SGDLS and CDR2 is YYNGEE in the germline V gene. Trimming took 0 bases from V and 5 from J, leaving 14 bases between them. CDR3 DNA sequence: TGTGCCAGCAGCGTAGCGTGGGTTCAAGGGGAGACCCAGTACTTC. It is translated as CASSVAWVQGETQYF.

The chain carries TRBV6-1 and TRBJ2-5; 10 bases agree with TRBD1. The length of the CDR3 is 14 residues. Per the germline V gene, CDR1 is MNHNS and CDR2 is SASEGT. J lost 10 bases, V lost 4 bases, and 9 bases had no gene match. The chain's CDR3 is CASSGIRTGGIQYF. The CDR3 DNA reads as TGTGCCAGCAGTGGTATCCGGACAGGGGGAATCCAGTACTTC.

The rearrangement uses TRBV20-1 and TRBJ2-3; 9 bases map to TRBD2. The CDR3 has 16 residues. The germline CDR1 and CDR2 sequences are DFQATT and SNEGSKA (reference sequence). Trimming removed 3 bases from V and 2 bases from J; junction bases left unmatched: 9. The CDR3 reads CSASDLGLAFTDTQYF. In DNA, the CDR3 is TGCAGTGCTAGTGATTTGGGACTAGCCTTCACAGATACGCAGTATTTT.

This clonotype was recorded a few times. V is TRBV7-9 and J is TRBJ2-1, with TRBD2 identical over 10 bases. The J segment lost 10 bases and the V segment lost 5 bases, leaving 11 bases of the junction unmatched. Germline CDR1 SEHNR, CDR2 FQNEAQ (reference sequence). CDR3 length: 15 amino acids. The CDR3 nucleotides read TGTGCCAGCAGCGTGGCCGGGACTAGCGCGTCGGAGCAGTTCTTC. As protein: CASSVAGTSASEQFF.

This clonotype has only a few counts. The chain uses TRBV6-6 and TRBJ2-5; D unclear. Trimming removed 6 bases from V and 4 bases from J, with 12 bases in between. The CDR3 loop spans 13 amino acids. The V gene's germline CDR1 is MNHNY and CDR2 SVGAGI (reference sequence). The CDR3 DNA reads as TGTGCCAGCAGACCTCTTCTCTTAGAGACCCAGTACTTC. Translation: CASRPLLLETQYF.

This clonotype was found a few times. The rearrangement links TRBV20-1 to TRBJ1-5; a weak D match, TRBD1 (6 bases). Per germline, CDR1 DFQATT and CDR2 SNEGSKA (reference sequence). The CDR3 loop spans 14 amino acids. The V gene lost 2 bases and the J gene lost 0 bases, with 8 bases spanning the gap. CDR3 DNA sequence: TGCAGTGCTAGATCAGGGGTTAGCAATCAGCCCCAGCATTTT. This gives the protein CSARSGVSNQPQHF.

V gene TRBV3-1 combines with J gene TRBJ2-5; TRBD2 aligns across 8 bases. Losses at the gene ends were 0 bases for V and 0 bases for J; bases not matched to a gene: 9. Germline assignment: CDR1 LGHDT and CDR2 YNNKEL (reference sequence). This CDR3 has 18 residues. CDR3 loop: CASSQDRGLADYQETQYF. CDR3 coding DNA: TGTGCCAGCAGCCAAGACCGAGGACTAGCAGATTACCAAGAGACCCAGTACTTC.

A note on this clonotype: It may be a read error: a sequence one base away is much more abundant. The J gene is TRBJ2-1, the V gene TRBV10-3; D possibly corresponds to TRBD2 (6 bases). Germline V gene lookup returns CDR1 ENHRY and CDR2 SYGVKD. The CDR3 is made up of 13 amino acids. V shed 7 bases and J shed 6 bases, with 13 bases lying between them. The CDR3 DNA reads TGTGCCATCAAGGGCCCTAGCGCCAATGAGCAGTTCTTC. Translation: CAIKGPSANEQFF.

This clonotype has at least ten counts. The chain combines TRBV15 with TRBJ2-1; TRBD2 matches at 7 bases. This CDR3 is 15 amino acids long. V was pared by 5 bases and J by 8 bases, with 12 bases of the junction left unmatched. Per the germline V gene, CDR1 is LNHNV and CDR2 is YYDKDF (reference sequence). This CDR3 reads CATSPLSGAGYEQFF. The CDR3 DNA reads TGTGCCACCAGCCCACTGAGCGGGGCGGGTTATGAGCAGTTCTTC.

This clonotype was picked up a small number of times. At one of its ends the junction is not consistent with the germline gene, which may arise from a read error. J is TRBJ2-2 and V is TRBV7-7, with 9 bases that match TRBD1. The CDR3 consists of 15 residues. CDR1 is SSHAT and CDR2 is FNYEAQ in the germline V gene (reference sequence). The CDR3 coding sequence is TGTGCTAGCAGCGCGCAGACAGGGGGCACCGGGGAGCTGTTTTTT. It codes for CASSAQTGGTGELFF.

J is TRBJ1-3 and V is TRBV12-3 or TRBV12-4; TRBD1 agrees at 9 bases. Losses at the gene ends were 3 bases for V and 4 bases for J; bases not matched to a gene: 7. The CDR3 has 16 residues. CDR3 amino acids: CASSFNRGRVGNTIYF. The CDR3 DNA reads TGTGCCAGCAGTTTCAACAGGGGGCGCGTCGGAAACACCATATATTTT.

The chain joins TRBV15 to TRBJ2-3; the D gene is possibly TRBD1 (6 bases). V lost 6 bases to trimming and J lost 0 bases, with 19 bases between them. Germline assignment: CDR1 LNHNV and CDR2 YYDKDF (reference sequence). The CDR3 has 17 residues. CDR3 amino acids: CATSFGEGQLSTDTQYF. DNA for the CDR3: TGTGCCACCAGTTTCGGAGAAGGACAGCTAAGCACAGATACGCAGTATTTT.

There are a few counts of this clonotype. In DNA form, the CDR3 reads TGTGCCAGCAGAGCCGGGACAGGGAAATCCTACGAGCAGTACTTC. Amino acid sequence: CASRAGTGKSYEQYF. The gene calls are TRBV21-1 and TRBJ2-7; TRBD1, the table's D call, lacks a check against the DNA. TRBV21-1 is a known pseudogene. The CDR3 is 15 amino acids.

This clonotype was seen a handful of times. This chain joins TRBV4-2 and TRBJ2-5; D tentatively fits TRBD1 or TRBD2 (5 bases each). This CDR3 has 16 residues. V lost 6 bases and J 5 bases, leaving 22 bases between the germline ends. The germline V gene encodes CDR1 LGHNA and CDR2 YNFKEQ. The DNA for the CDR3 is TGTGCCAGCAGTCCCATGAGGGAGTCCGCAGGGGAGACCCAGTACTTC. As protein: CASSPMRESAGETQYF.

The genes are TRBV20-1 and TRBJ1-5; 7 bases are a match to TRBD1. With 3 bases clipped from V and 7 bases from J, the junction kept 9 bases outside the gene matches. Per germline, CDR1 DFQATT and CDR2 SNEGSKA (reference sequence). The CDR3 runs 14 residues. The CDR3 reads CSARGNRGGQPQHF. For the CDR3, the DNA is TGCAGTGCTAGGGGTAACAGGGGAGGGCAGCCCCAGCATTTT.